This record concerns one T cell receptor (beta chain) sequence. This record belongs to a study of shared clonotypes between healthy human individuals. This table comes from immunoSEQ multiplex PCR, and its TCRdb copy is limited to in-frame clones, with some not included. This table holds around 980,000 clones, around 78% found once. This clonotype was sampled from a man aged 18 to 29 in good health. Some clones in this sample may be carry-over from other donors' samples. The sample was memory CD4+ T cells from PBMCs. Described subset: CD45RA-negative fraction.

CDR3 nucleotide sequence: TGTGCCATCAGTGAGGGGGGGACAGGGGGCCCCTACGAGCAGTACTTC. Amino acid sequence: CAISEGGTGGPYEQYF. The chain has TRBV10-3 and TRBJ2-7, with 12 bases that match TRBD1. The CDR3 totals 16 residues. V trimming: 2 bases; J trimming: 2 bases; junction bases outside the gene matches: 4. The germline V gene encodes CDR1 ENHRY and CDR2 SYGVKD.